Listed below are T cell receptor beta chains from one sample, sequenced in a study of control samples from healthy donors and cancer patients. The repertoire was sequenced with immunoSEQ multiplex PCR; TCRdb's copy has only in-frame clones and lacks some. The sample yields a few hundred thousand clones, 75% to 95% seen once. The sample was PBMCs. The receptors derive from a middle-aged man with head and neck cancer. Each CDR3 is given with its conserved first and last residue. A D gene is named only where the DNA matches it firmly. For some rows the clone size is stated as once, few or many, or as a class when expanded; others skip it.

V gene	D gene	CDR3 length	J gene	clone size	CDR3 DNA	CDR3 protein
TRBV27	TRBD1	14	TRBJ1-2	-	TGTGCCAGCAGTTCAGGGGGCAGCGGCTATGGCTACACCTTC	CASSSGGSGYGYTF
TRBV24-1	-	12	TRBJ2-3	-	TGTGCCACCAGTCCAGGTTCTGTTACGCAGTATTTT	CATSPGSVTQYF
TRBV2	-	15	TRBJ2-1	-	TGTGCCAGCAGTGAACAGGGGAGCTCCTACAATGAGCAGTTCTTC	CASSEQGSSYNEQFF
TRBV30	TRBD1	12	TRBJ2-7	-	TGTGCCTGGAGCGAACAGGGGTACGAGCAGTACTTC	CAWSEQGYEQYF
TRBV30	-	13	TRBJ2-2	-	TGTGCCTGGAGAGTAGATAACACCGGGGAGCTGTTTTTT	CAWRVDNTGELFF
TRBV19	-	14	TRBJ1-5	-	TGTGCCAGTAGTACCCCGGACAAAGATCAGCCCCAGCATTTT	CASSTPDKDQPQHF
TRBV11-2	TRBD1	15	TRBJ2-3	-	TGTGCCAGCAGCTTTACAGGGGACGGGACAGATACGCAGTATTTT	CASSFTGDGTDTQYF
TRBV7-2	-	15	TRBJ2-2	-	TGTGCCAGCAGCCCCACTAGGGCGAACACCGGGGAGCTGTTTTTT	CASSPTRANTGELFF
TRBV6-5	-	14	TRBJ1-1	-	TGTGCCAGCATACGAGGAGGAGGGAACACTGAAGCTTTCTTT	CASIRGGGNTEAFF
TRBV6-1	-	13	TRBJ2-1	-	TGTGCCAGCAGTGAATGGGCCTACAATGAGCAGTTCTTC	CASSEWAYNEQFF
TRBV6-6	-	13	TRBJ1-2	-	TGTGCCACCGAGTGGACATCCGATGGCGGCTACACCTTC	CATEWTSDGGYTF
TRBV5-1	TRBD1	13	TRBJ1-1	-	TGCGCCAGCAGCCTTGGACAGGGGGCTGAAGCTTTCTTT	CASSLGQGAEAFF
TRBV19	TRBD1	15	TRBJ2-1	-	TGTGCCAGTAGTTGGGCGGGACAGGGGGCTTATGAGCAGTTCTTC	CASSWAGQGAYEQFF
TRBV5-6	TRBD1	15	TRBJ1-4	-	TGTGCCAGCAGCTGGGGACAGACTCTGGATGAAAAACTGTTTTTT	CASSWGQTLDEKLFF
TRBV2	TRBD1	16	TRBJ2-3	-	TGTGCCAGCACCCAATGGGGGACAGACAGCACAGATACGCAGTATTTT	CASTQWGTDSTDTQYF
TRBV4-1	-	15	TRBJ1-2	-	TGCGCCAGCAGCCCCCGGGGGGAGGGCAACTATGGCTACACCTTC	CASSPRGEGNYGYTF
TRBV24-1	TRBD1	17	TRBJ1-5	-	TGTGCCACCAGTGAACAAGGGACAGGGCTCGCAAATCAGCCCCAGCATTTT	CATSEQGTGLANQPQHF
TRBV2	TRBD1	15	TRBJ1-6	-	TGTGCCAGCAGTGGACAGGGCTACAGTAATTCACCCCTCCACTTT	CASSGQGYSNSPLHF
TRBV11-2	-	15	TRBJ2-3	-	TGTGCCAGCAGCTTACGACTCGGGGCCACAGATACGCAGTATTTT	CASSLRLGATDTQYF
TRBV29-1	TRBD2	12	TRBJ2-1	-	TGCAGCGTTGCTAGCGGGATTAATGAGCAGTTCTTC	CSVASGINEQFF
TRBV19	TRBD2	18	TRBJ2-1	-	TGTGCCACCTGCCCCCGAGGGCTAGCGGGAGACCTGATAAATGAGCAGTTCTTC	CATCPRGLAGDLINEQFF
TRBV7-8	TRBD2	16	TRBJ2-1	-	TGTGCCAGCAGCTTAGAAGGCGGGAGCTCCTACAATGAGCAGTTCTTC	CASSLEGGSSYNEQFF
TRBV2	TRBD2	17	TRBJ2-3	-	TGTGCCAGCAGTGATCTGGCTAGCGGGGGGGACACAGATACGCAGTATTTT	CASSDLASGGDTDTQYF
TRBV5-6	TRBD1	15	TRBJ2-7	-	TGTGCCAGCAGCTTGGTGGGGACAGGGTCCTACGAGCAGTACTTC	CASSLVGTGSYEQYF
TRBV11-2	TRBD1	16	TRBJ2-7	-	TGTGCCAGCACCCCTTGGATGGGGACAGGCCCCTACGAGCAGTACTTC	CASTPWMGTGPYEQYF
TRBV1	-	12	TRBJ1-2	-	TGCACCAGCAGAAGGGGCCGCTATGGCTACACCTTC	CTSRRGRYGYTF
TRBV11-2	-	16	TRBJ1-3	-	TGTGCCAGCAGCAAAGGACAGTCGAGCTCTGGAAACACCATATATTTT	CASSKGQSSSGNTIYF
TRBV19	-	13	TRBJ1-4	-	TGTGCCAGTAGTATAGGTGCCTATGAAAAACTGTTTTTT	CASSIGAYEKLFF
TRBV4-2	TRBD1	14	TRBJ1-1	few	TGTGCCAGCAGCCGGGGACAGGGATACACTGAAGCTTTCTTT	CASSRGQGYTEAFF
TRBV6-1	-	14	TRBJ2-3	-	TGTGCCAGCAGTGAAGAAAGGTTCACAGATACGCAGTATTTT	CASSEERFTDTQYF
TRBV3-1/TRBV3-2	TRBD1	12	TRBJ1-1	-	TGTGCCAGCAGCCAGGCAGGGGGGGAAGCTTTCTTT	CASSQAGGEAFF
TRBV5-1	-	14	TRBJ1-5	-	TGCGCCAGCAGCTTGGGCCAGGGCGATCAGCCCCAGCATTTT	CASSLGQGDQPQHF
TRBV25-1	-	13	TRBJ1-1	-	TGTGCCAGCACCTCGGACGGACACACTGAAGCTTTCTTT	CASTSDGHTEAFF
TRBV2	-	11	TRBJ2-1	-	TGTGCCAGCGAGAGTAACAATGAGCAGTTCTTC	CASESNNEQFF
TRBV19	-	14	TRBJ1-1	-	TGTGCCAGTACAGATGGCAGGACGAACACTGAAGCTTTCTTT	CASTDGRTNTEAFF
TRBV9	-	18	TRBJ2-3	-	TGTGCCAGCAGCGTAGGTGCGGCGACGCGAGCTAGCACAGATACGCAGTATTTT	CASSVGAATRASTDTQYF
TRBV6-4	TRBD2	15	TRBJ2-3	-	TGTGCCAGCAGCCCGACTAGCGGGGGGGCGGATACGCAGTATTTT	CASSPTSGGADTQYF
TRBV4-2	-	16	TRBJ1-4	-	TGTGCCAGCAGCCAAGAACACAGCCAGATATATGAAAAACTGTTTTTT	CASSQEHSQIYEKLFF
TRBV19	-	13	TRBJ2-5	-	TGTGCCAGTGGAGGACAGTTACAAGAGACCCAGTACTTC	CASGGQLQETQYF
TRBV6-1	-	15	TRBJ2-4	-	TGTGCCAGCAGTGAACCCGCTTACGGGCGGGGCATTCAGTACTTC	CASSEPAYGRGIQYF
TRBV6-2/TRBV6-3	-	18	TRBJ2-3	-	TGTGCCAGCAGTTCGTTGCCGGCACTCCACGGGAGCACAGATACGCAGTATTTT	CASSSLPALHGSTDTQYF
TRBV5-1	TRBD1	15	TRBJ2-7	-	TGCGCCAGCAGCCCCAGACAGGGGGTGTTCGACGAGCAGTACTTC	CASSPRQGVFDEQYF
TRBV20-1	-	14	TRBJ2-7	-	TGCAGTGCCAGTTCCGGGACGGTACCCTACGAGCAGTACTTC	CSASSGTVPYEQYF
TRBV6-5	-	14	TRBJ1-4	-	TGTGCCAGCAGTTCGGTGTCAGATCTGCGAAAACTGTTTTTT	CASSSVSDLRKLFF
TRBV6-2/TRBV6-3	-	12	TRBJ1-3	-	TGTGCCAGCAGCTTTTCTCCAGGGAGTCTATATTTT	CASSFSPGSLYF
TRBV18	-	14	TRBJ2-3	-	TGTGCCAGCTCCGGGACAAGTACGGCAGATACGCAGTATTTT	CASSGTSTADTQYF
TRBV5-1	TRBD2	15	TRBJ2-5	-	TGCGCCAGCAGCTTGCTAGCGGGAGATTCTGAGACCCAGTACTTC	CASSLLAGDSETQYF
TRBV18	TRBD2	12	TRBJ2-3	-	TGTGCCAGCTCACCGGGGACTAGAGTTCCGTATTTT	CASSPGTRVPYF
TRBV27	-	14	TRBJ1-4	-	TGTGCCAGCAGGCCTGGAGGGACTAATGAAAAACTGTTTTTT	CASRPGGTNEKLFF
TRBV23-1	-	20	TRBJ1-3	-	TGCGCCAGCAGTCAACTCTATACCTCTTTTCTCGGGACAATAGGTAACACCATATATTTT	CASSQLYTSFLGTIGNTIYF
TRBV11-2	TRBD1	12	TRBJ2-2	-	TGTGCCGGCCACAGGGGGCCCGGGGAGCTGTTTTTT	CAGHRGPGELFF
TRBV6-2/TRBV6-3	TRBD1	15	TRBJ1-2	-	TGTGCCAGCAGTTACTCGGGACAGGGAGGAAATGGCTACACCTTC	CASSYSGQGGNGYTF
TRBV28	-	17	TRBJ1-6	-	TGTGCCAGCAGTTTGTTGGACAGTTTGTCCTATAATTCACCCCTCCACTTT	CASSLLDSLSYNSPLHF
TRBV12-3/TRBV12-4	-	13	TRBJ2-7	-	TGTGCCAGCAGTTTATACCGCTTTTACGAGCAGTACTTC	CASSLYRFYEQYF
TRBV10-3	-	16	TRBJ2-3	-	TGTGCCATCAGTGACCCCGAAGCGGATAGCACAGATACGCAGTATTTT	CAISDPEADSTDTQYF
TRBV6-5	TRBD1	15	TRBJ1-5	-	TGTGCCAGCAGATTACAGGGGAATAGCAATCAGCCCCAGCATTTT	CASRLQGNSNQPQHF
TRBV5-4	TRBD1	15	TRBJ2-5	-	TGTGCCAGCACCCCTCCAGGGGGCCGAGAAGAGACCCAGTACTTC	CASTPPGGREETQYF
TRBV19	-	13	TRBJ1-5	-	TGTGCCAGTAAGGGCAGCGATAATCAGCCCCAGCATTTT	CASKGSDNQPQHF
TRBV11-3	-	13	TRBJ2-1	-	TGTGCCAGCAGCCCACCCGGGCGGGATGAGCAGTTCTTC	CASSPPGRDEQFF